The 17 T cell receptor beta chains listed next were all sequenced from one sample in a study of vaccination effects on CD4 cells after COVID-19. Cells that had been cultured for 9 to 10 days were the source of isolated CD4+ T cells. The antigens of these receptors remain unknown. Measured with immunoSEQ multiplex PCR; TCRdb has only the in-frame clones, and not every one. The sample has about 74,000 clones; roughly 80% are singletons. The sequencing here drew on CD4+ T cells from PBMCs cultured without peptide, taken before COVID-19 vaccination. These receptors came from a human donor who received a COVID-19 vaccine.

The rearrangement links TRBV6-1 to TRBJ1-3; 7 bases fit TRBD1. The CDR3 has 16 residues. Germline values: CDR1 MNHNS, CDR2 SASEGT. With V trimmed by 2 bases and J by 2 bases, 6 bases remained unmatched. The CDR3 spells CASSEMTGSTGNTIYF. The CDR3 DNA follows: TGTGCCAGCAGTGAAATGACAGGGAGTACTGGAAACACCATATATTTT.

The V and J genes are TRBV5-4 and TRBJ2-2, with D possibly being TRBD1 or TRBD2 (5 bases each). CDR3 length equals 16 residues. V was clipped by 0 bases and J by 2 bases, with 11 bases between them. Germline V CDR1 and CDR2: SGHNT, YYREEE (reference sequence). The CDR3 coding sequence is TGTGCCAGCAGCTTGGCCGACGGGGCCAACACCGGGGAGCTGTTTTTT. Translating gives CASSLADGANTGELFF.

CDR3 in amino acids: CATSDLKGAGEETQYF. CDR3 in DNA: TGTGCCACCAGTGATTTAAAGGGGGCTGGCGAAGAGACCCAGTACTTC. The V and J genes are TRBV24-1 and TRBJ2-5; TRBD1 agrees at 7 bases. V lost 1 base and J lost 3; bases outside the gene matches: 7. The CDR3 sequence is 16 residues long. Germline V gene lookup returns CDR1 KGHDR and CDR2 SFDVKD.

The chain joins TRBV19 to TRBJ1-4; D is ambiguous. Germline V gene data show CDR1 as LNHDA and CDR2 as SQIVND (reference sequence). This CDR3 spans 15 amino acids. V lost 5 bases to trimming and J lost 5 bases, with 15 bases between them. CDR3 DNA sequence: TGTGCCAGTAGTGATGTCAGCAGCCCAAATGAAAAACTGTTTTTT. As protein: CASSDVSSPNEKLFF.

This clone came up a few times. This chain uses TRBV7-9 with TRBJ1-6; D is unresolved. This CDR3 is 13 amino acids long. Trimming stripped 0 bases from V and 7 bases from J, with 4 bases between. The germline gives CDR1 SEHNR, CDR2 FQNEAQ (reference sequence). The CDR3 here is CASSLAENSPLHF. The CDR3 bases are TGTGCCAGCAGCTTAGCGGAGAATTCACCCCTCCACTTT.

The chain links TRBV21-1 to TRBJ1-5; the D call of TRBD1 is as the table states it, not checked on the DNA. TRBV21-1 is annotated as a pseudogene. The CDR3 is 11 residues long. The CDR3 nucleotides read TGTGCCAGCAGCAAATCACAGCCCCAGCATTTT. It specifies CASSKSQPQHF.

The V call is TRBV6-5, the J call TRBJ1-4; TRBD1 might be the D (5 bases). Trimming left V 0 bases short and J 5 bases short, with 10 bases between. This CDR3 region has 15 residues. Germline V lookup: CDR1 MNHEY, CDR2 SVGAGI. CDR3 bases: TGTGCCAGCAGTTACTCCCCAGGGCTAAATGAAAAACTGTTTTTT. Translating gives CASSYSPGLNEKLFF.

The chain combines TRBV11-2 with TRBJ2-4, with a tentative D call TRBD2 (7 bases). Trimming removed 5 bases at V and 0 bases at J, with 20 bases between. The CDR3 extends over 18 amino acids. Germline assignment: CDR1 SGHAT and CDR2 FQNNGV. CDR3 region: CASSEPPGEGRAKNIQYF. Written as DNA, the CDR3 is TGTGCCAGCAGCGAACCCCCAGGGGAGGGTCGAGCCAAAAACATTCAGTACTTC.

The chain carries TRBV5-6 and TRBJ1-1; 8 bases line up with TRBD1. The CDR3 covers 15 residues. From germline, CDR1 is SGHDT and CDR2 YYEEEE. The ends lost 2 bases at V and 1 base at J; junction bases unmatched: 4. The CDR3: CASSFLGTGNTEAFF. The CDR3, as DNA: TGTGCCAGCAGCTTTCTGGGGACAGGGAACACTGAAGCTTTCTTT.

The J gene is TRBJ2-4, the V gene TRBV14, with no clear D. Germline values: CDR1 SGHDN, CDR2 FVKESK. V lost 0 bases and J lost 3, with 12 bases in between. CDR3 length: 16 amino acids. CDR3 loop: CASSQDHGLGKNIQYF. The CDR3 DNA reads TGTGCCAGCAGCCAAGATCATGGATTAGGCAAAAACATTCAGTACTTC.

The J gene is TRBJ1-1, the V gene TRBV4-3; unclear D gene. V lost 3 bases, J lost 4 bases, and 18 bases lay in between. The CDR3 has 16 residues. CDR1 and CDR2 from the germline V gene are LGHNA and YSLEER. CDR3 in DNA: TGCGCCAGCAGCCACGGACGGGAAAGGTTAGGCACTGAAGCTTTCTTT. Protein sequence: CASSHGRERLGTEAFF.

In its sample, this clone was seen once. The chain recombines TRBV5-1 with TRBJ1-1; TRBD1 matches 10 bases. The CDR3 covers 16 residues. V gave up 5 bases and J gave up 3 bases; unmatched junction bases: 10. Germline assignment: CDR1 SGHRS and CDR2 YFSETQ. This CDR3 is CASRSGTGEGDTEAFF. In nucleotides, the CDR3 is TGCGCCAGCAGATCCGGGACAGGGGAGGGGGACACTGAAGCTTTCTTT.

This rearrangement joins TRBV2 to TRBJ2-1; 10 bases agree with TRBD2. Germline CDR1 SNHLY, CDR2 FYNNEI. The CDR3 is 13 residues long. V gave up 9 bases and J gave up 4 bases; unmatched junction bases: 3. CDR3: CASERGGYNEQFF. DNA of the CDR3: TGTGCCAGTGAGCGGGGGGGGTACAATGAGCAGTTCTTC.

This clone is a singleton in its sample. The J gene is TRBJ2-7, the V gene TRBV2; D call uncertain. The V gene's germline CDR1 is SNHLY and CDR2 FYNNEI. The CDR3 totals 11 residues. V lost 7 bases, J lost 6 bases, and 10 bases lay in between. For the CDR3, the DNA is TGTGCCAGCATGTATCACGGCGAGCAGTACGTC. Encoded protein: CASMYHGEQYV.

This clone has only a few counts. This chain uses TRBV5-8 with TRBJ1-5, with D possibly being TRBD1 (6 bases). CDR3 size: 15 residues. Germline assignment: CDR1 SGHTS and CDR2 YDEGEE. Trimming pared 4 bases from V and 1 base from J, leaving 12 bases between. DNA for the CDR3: TGTGCCAGCAGCATACAGGGAATGAGCAATCAGCCCCAGCATTTT. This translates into CASSIQGMSNQPQHF.

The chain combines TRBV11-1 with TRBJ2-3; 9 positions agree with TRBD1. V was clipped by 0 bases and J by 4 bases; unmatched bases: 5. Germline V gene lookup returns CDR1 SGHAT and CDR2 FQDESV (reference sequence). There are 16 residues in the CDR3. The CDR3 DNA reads TGTGCCAGCAGCTTAGCGCCACAGGGGGCGGCAGATACGCAGTATTTT. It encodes CASSLAPQGAADTQYF.

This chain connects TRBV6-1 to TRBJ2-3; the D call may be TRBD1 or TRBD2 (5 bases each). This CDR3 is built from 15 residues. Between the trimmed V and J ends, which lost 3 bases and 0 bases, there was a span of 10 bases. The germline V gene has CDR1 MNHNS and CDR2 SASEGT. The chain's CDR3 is CASSDRDASTDTQYF. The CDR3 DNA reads TGTGCCAGCAGTGACAGGGACGCTAGCACAGATACGCAGTATTTT.